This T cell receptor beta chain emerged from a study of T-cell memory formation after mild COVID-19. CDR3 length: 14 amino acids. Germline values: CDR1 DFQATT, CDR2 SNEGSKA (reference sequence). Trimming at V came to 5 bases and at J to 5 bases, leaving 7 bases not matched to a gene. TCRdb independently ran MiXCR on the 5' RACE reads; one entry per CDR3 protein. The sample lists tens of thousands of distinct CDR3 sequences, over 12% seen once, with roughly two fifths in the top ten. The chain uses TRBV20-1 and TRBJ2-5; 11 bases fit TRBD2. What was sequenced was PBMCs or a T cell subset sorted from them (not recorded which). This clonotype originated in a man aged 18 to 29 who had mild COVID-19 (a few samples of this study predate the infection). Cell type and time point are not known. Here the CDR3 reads CSADPGLAAETQYF. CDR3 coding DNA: TGCAGTGCTGACCCGGGACTAGCGGCGGAGACCCAGTACTTC.